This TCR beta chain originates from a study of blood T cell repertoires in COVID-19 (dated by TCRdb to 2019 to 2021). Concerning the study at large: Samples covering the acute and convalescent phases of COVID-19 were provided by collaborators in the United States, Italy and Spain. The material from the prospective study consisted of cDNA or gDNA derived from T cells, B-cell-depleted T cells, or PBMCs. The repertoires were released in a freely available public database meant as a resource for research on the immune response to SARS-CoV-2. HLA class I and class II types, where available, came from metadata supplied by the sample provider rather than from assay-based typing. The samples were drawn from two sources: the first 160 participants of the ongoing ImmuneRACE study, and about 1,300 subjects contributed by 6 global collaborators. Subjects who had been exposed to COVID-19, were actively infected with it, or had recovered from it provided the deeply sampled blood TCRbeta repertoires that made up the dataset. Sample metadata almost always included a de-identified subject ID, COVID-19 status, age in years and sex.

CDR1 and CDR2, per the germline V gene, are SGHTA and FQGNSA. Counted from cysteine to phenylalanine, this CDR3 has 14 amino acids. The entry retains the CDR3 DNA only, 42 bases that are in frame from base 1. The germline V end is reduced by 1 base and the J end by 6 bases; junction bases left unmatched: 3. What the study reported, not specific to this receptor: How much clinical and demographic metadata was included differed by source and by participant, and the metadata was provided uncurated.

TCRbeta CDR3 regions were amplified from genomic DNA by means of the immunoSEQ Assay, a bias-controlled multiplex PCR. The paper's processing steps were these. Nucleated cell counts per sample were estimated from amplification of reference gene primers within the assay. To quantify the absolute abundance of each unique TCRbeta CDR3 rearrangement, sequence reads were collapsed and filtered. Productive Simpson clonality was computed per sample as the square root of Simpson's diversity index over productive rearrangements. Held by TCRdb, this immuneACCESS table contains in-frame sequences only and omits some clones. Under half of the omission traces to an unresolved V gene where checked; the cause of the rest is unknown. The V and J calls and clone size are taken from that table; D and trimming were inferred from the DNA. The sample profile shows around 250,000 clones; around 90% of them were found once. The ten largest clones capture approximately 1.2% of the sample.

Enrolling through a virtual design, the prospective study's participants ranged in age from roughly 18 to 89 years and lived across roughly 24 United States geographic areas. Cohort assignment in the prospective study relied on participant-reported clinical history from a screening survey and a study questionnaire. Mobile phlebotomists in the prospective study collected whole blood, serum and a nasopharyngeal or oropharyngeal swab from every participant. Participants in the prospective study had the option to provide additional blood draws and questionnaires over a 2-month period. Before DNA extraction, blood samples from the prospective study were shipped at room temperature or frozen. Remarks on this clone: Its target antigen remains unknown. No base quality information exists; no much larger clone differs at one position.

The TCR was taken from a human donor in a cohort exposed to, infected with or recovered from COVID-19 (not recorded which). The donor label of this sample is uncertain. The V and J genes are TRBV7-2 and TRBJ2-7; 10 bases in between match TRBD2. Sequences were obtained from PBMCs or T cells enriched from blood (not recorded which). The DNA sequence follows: TGTGCCAGCAGCTTAGACGGACTAGCGGCCGAGCAGTACTTC. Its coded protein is CASSLDGLAAEQYF.